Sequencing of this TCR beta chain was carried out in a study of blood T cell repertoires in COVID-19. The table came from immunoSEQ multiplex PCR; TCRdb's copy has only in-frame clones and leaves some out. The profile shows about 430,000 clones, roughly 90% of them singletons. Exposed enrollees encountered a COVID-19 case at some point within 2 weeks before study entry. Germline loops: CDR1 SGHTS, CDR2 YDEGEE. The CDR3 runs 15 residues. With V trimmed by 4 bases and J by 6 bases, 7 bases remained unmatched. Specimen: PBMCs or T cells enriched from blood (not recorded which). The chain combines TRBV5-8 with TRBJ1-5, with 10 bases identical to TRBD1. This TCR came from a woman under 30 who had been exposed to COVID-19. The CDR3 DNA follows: TGTGCCAGCAGCCCCAGGACAGGGGGTGGTCAGCCCCAGCATTTT. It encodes CASSPRTGGGQPQHF.